The entry below gives a single T cell receptor beta chain sequence along with its context. The antigen is undetermined. The data are from a study of CXCR3-negative and CXCR3-positive naive CD8 T cells. Study-wide points: Researchers reported similar TRBV-TRBJ usage in naive CXCR3-negative and CXCR3-positive cells, though memory differed. Expression of CXCR3 was partially reduced after cryopreservation, and fresh PBMCs were used in most assays. Greater hydrophobicity was found in TRB CDR3s of CXCR3-positive naive cells than of CXCR3-negative naive cells.

The germline V gene has CDR1 MGHDK and CDR2 SYGVNS. This CDR3 comprises 19 residues. Every individual CD8+ T cell subset underwent sorting in triplicate at approximately 280,000 cells apiece. Naive CD8+ T cells showed CD45RO-CCR7+CD27+CD95-. Through 5' RACE with UMI labels, the TRB cDNA libraries were prepared. With the 5' RACE reads reprocessed, TCRdb shows one record per CDR3 protein and no DNA. The table lists thousands of distinct CDR3 sequences. The source material was naive CXCR3+ CD8+ T cells from blood. Subset defined: CD45RO-CCR7+CD27+CD95- naive CD8+ T cells expressing CXCR3 (TNR3+). The receptor's source is a human donor in good health. Some clones in this sample may be carry-over from other donors' samples. This chain links TRBV25-1 with TRBJ2-7; the TCRdb call, TRBD2, lacks DNA for checking. The CDR3 is CASSDDLGLAGGPYYEQYF.